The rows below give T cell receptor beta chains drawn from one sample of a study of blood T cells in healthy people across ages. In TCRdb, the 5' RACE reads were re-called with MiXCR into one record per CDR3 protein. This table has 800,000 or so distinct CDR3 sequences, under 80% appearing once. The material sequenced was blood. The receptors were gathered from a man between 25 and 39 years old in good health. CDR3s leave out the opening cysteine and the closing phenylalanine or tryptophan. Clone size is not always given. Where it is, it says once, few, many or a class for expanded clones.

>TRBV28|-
ASRKEGSSYEQY
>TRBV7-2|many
ASSSRTGSRQRTQY
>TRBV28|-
ATKTPYEQY
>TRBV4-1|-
ASSDPPWPQTADTQY
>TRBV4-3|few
ASSQDQSRGNEQF
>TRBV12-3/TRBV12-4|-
ASSLKGREGYEQY
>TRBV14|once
ASSQGRGRGANVLT
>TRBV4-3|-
ASSQERGNEQF
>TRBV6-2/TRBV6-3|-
GSSDSVNQPQH
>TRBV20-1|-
SATPGGRQPQH
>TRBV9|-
ASSVSLLGETQY
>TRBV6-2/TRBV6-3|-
ASSFSGGLAKNIQY
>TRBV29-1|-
SVRGHNEQF
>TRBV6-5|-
ASHLNTEAF
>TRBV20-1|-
SARDPRDGERYEQY
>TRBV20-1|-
SARVPHLSYEQY
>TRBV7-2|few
ASSRAGQGSALNYGYT
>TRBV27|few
ASSLSGSGYT
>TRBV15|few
ATSRESLKQGEQF
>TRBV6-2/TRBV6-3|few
ASSYDGETQY
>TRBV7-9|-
ASSPDYLAKNIQY
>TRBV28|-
ASNPGHLMYNSPLH
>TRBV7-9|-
ASSLLLLNEKLF
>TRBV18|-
ASSPSRQGSYEQY
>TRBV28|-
ASSFVEGSTGANVLT
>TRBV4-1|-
ASSQGQQETQY
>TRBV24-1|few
ATSDAGSGNIQY
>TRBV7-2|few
ASSAMSHGPGQF
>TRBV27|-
ASSLKGTVGYGYT
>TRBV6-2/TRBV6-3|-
ASSYSKLLDQPQH
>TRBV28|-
ASSLGGDRGYT
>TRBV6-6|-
ASSGLLSYEQY
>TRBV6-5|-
ASSYRAGVTYEQY
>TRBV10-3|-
ASRMMGDSYGYT
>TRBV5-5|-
ASSDEGTGGPDTQY
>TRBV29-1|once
SAHRANTEAF
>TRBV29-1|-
SVGVPGQAFPYEQY
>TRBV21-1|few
ASSPRLAGEETQY
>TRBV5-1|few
ASSLDGAAGNTEAF
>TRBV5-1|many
ASSLAQEYNEQF
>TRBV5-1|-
ASSYASRGNEQF
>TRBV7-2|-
ASSWYYEQY
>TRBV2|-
ASSDARDTWSVNYGYT
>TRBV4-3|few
ASSQDLRGPIGDTQY
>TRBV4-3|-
ASSQAPMGADNEQF
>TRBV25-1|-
ASSELGGQGVNSPLH
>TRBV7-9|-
ASTLDRSMDEQF
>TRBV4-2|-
ASSQEEGLQETQY
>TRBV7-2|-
ASQSMGQVTYEQY
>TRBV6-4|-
ASGRTPYGYT